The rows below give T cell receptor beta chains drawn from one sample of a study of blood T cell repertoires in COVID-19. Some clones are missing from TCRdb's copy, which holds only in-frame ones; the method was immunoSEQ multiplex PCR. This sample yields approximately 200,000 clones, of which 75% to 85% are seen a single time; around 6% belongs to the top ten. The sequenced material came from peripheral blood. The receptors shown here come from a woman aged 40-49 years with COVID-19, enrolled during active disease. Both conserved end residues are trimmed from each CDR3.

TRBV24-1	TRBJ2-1	ATSGGQDPYNEQF
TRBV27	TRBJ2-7	ASSPTSGGPREQY
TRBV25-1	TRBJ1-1	ASRPTGYLNTEAF
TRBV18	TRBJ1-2	ASSHGTPSAGGYT
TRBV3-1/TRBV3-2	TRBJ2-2	ASSPRTSSNTGELF
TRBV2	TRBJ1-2	ASMRGSYGYT
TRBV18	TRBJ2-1	ASSPGQGSTYNEQF
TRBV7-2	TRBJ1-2	ASSLERTGPYGYT
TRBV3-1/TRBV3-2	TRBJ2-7	ASNSPQGEIHEQY
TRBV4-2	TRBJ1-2	ASSRKNGQTNYGYT
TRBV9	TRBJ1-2	ASGTGYYGYT